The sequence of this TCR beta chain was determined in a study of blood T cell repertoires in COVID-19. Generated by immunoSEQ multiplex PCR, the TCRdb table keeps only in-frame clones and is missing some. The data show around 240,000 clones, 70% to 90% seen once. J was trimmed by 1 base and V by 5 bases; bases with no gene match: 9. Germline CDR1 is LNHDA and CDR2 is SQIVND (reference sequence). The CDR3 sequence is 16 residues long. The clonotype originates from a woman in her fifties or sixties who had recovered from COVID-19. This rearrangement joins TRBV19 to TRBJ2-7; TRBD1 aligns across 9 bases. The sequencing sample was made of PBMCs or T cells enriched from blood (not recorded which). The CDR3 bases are TGTGCCAGTAGTCTGGGGACAGGGATTTTTTCCTACGAGCAGTACTTC. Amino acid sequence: CASSLGTGIFSYEQYF.